The 24 T cell receptor beta chains below were found in one sample sequenced in a study of CD8+CD57+ T cells in acquired aplastic anemia. Patients selected for sequencing had displayed CD8+CD57+ cell expansion by flow cytometry. TCR beta VDJ combinations and CDR3 sequences were profiled from genomic DNA. TCRdb fed the reads into MiXCR, producing one record per CDR3 protein. The data contain around 430,000 distinct CDR3 sequences, more than 25% of them seen just once; the ten biggest clones take up less than 0.85%. The material sequenced was sorted CD4+, CD8+, or CD8+CD57+ T cells (not recorded which) from PBMCs. The receptors originated from a human donor with aplastic anemia.

The chain links TRBV2 to TRBJ1-2; D not resolved. The CDR3 sequence is 11 residues long. V was pared by 8 bases and J by 8 bases, with 12 bases between. Germline loops: CDR1 SNHLY, CDR2 FYNNEI. For the CDR3, the DNA is TGTGCCAGCTTCGCTCCAGGCGGCTACACCTTC. Translation gives CASFAPGGYTF.

This clonotype was observed once. The J gene is TRBJ2-1, the V gene TRBV3-1, with TRBD2 matching 7 bases. V shed 0 bases, J shed 6 bases, and the junction held 5 bases outside the gene matches. This CDR3 comprises 15 residues. Per the germline V gene, CDR1 is LGHDT and CDR2 is YNNKEL (reference sequence). Here the CDR3 reads CASSQDALAANEQFF. The CDR3 DNA reads as TGTGCCAGCAGCCAAGATGCGCTAGCGGCCAATGAGCAGTTCTTC.

The rearrangement links TRBV9 to TRBJ2-3; D is perhaps TRBD1 or TRBD2 (5 bases each). Trimming left V 4 bases short and J 2 bases short, with 11 bases between. CDR1 and CDR2 (germline): SGDLS, YYNGEE. The CDR3 is 14 residues long. CDR3 protein: CASSLRDPTDTQYF. In nucleotides, the CDR3 is TGTGCCAGCAGCTTACGGGACCCCACAGATACGCAGTATTTT.

The rearrangement joins TRBV2 to TRBJ2-5; possible D gene TRBD1, 5 bases. The J call could be wrong; TRBJ2-7 is a better fit for the DNA end. Germline V gives CDR1 SNHLY, CDR2 FYNNEI. The CDR3 has 12 residues. The CDR3 DNA follows: TGTGCCAGCAGCCTTGGCAGGGTCGAGCAGTACTTC. Translated, it gives CASSLGRVEQYF.

The chain carries TRBV15 and TRBJ1-1; D uncertain. V was trimmed by 0 bases and J by 4 bases, leaving 9 bases between them. The CDR3 sequence is 14 residues long. The V gene's germline CDR1 is LNHNV and CDR2 YYDKDF (reference sequence). For the CDR3, the DNA is TGTGCCACCAGCAGAGATAGTCGTCCCACTGAAGCTTTCTTT. Amino acid sequence: CATSRDSRPTEAFF.

In its sample, this clonotype was seen a few times. The V and J genes are TRBV12-3 or TRBV12-4 and TRBJ1-5; perhaps TRBD1 as D (6 bases). There are 14 residues in the CDR3. Trimming pared 3 bases from V and 7 bases from J, leaving 13 bases between. CDR3: CASSLGVGGQPQHF. CDR3 DNA: TGTGCCAGCAGTTTGGGGGTGGGGGGCCAGCCCCAGCATTTT.

For this clonotype: This may arise from a read error, as a much more abundant clone is one base away. V and J are TRBV19 and TRBJ2-2; 7 positions agree with TRBD1. Germline-derived CDR1 and CDR2 are LNHDA and SQIVND (reference sequence). J lost 2 bases, V lost 8 bases, and 5 bases had no gene match. The CDR3 totals 14 residues. The CDR3 DNA sequence: TGTGCCAGTGGTAGGGACAGCAACACCGGGGAGCTGTTTTTT. As protein: CASGRDSNTGELFF.

At least ten counts were recorded for this clonotype. The gene calls are TRBV19 and TRBJ1-2, with 7 bases fitting TRBD1. In germline, CDR1 is LNHDA, CDR2 SQIVND (reference sequence). V dropped 4 bases and J dropped 8; count of bases not matched to a gene: 10. The CDR3 extends over 14 amino acids. The CDR3 loop reads CASSNTGEGEGYTF. The CDR3 nucleotides are TGTGCCAGTAGTAACACAGGGGAGGGGGAAGGCTACACCTTC.

The rearrangement links TRBV25-1 to TRBJ2-2; D is unresolved. Germline values: CDR1 MGHDK, CDR2 SYGVNS. CDR3 length equals 13 residues. With 5 bases removed from V and 5 bases from J, the gap between germline ends came to 9 bases. CDR3 residues: CASSLSRTGELFF. The CDR3 bases are TGTGCCAGCAGTTTGTCAAGGACCGGGGAGCTGTTTTTT.

This clonotype was detected once. CDR3 nucleotides: TGTGCCAGCAGTCTCCGCCGTTTGGATACGCAGTATTTT. Amino acid sequence: CASSLRRLDTQYF. The chain employs TRBV27 and TRBJ2-3; D is unresolved. Germline V gene sequence: CDR1 MNHEY, CDR2 SMNVEV (reference sequence). V lost 5 bases and J lost 6, with 12 bases in between. This CDR3 region has 13 residues.

This clonotype was found many times. The CDR3 protein is CSARDVGSTYEQYF. The CDR3 bases are TGCAGTGCTAGAGACGTCGGGAGTACCTACGAGCAGTACTTC. The chain joins TRBV20-1 to TRBJ2-7; D may be TRBD2 (6 bases). The CDR3 extends over 14 amino acids. Per germline, CDR1 DFQATT and CDR2 SNEGSKA (reference sequence). Trimming pared 0 bases from V and 2 bases from J, leaving 11 bases between.

This clonotype was counted a few times. The rearrangement joins TRBV6-1 to TRBJ2-7; TRBD1 matches at 7 bases. From germline, CDR1 is MNHNS and CDR2 SASEGT. CDR3 length: 16 amino acids. V lost 6 bases and J lost 0; bases outside the gene matches: 11. In nucleotides, the CDR3 is TGTGCCAGCAGCGGCAAGTTGGGACAGAGCTCCTACGAGCAGTACTTC. Residues: CASSGKLGQSSYEQYF.

This clonotype has only a few counts. V gene TRBV2 combines with J gene TRBJ2-7, with 8 nucleotides matching TRBD1. Germline trimming cut 6 bases from V and 4 bases from J; bases unmatched to any gene: 11. Germline loops: CDR1 SNHLY, CDR2 FYNNEI. The CDR3 is made up of 15 amino acids. In nucleotides, the CDR3 is TGTGCCAGCAGCTCGGAGAGGACAGGGACATACGAGCAGTACTTC. It specifies CASSSERTGTYEQYF. Full variable domain (missing parts from reference TRBV2 and TRBJ2-7): EPEVTQTPSHQVTQMGQEVILRCVPISNHLYFYWYRQILGQKVEFLVSFYNNEISEKSEIFDDQFSVERPDGSNFTLKIRSTKLEDSAMYFCASSSERTGTYEQYFGPGTRLTVT.

The V and J genes are TRBV2 and TRBJ2-7; tentative D call: TRBD2 (6 bases). This CDR3 is built from 16 residues. Germline V gives CDR1 SNHLY, CDR2 FYNNEI. V was pared by 6 bases and J by 0 bases, with 18 bases between. The CDR3 reads CASSLLRDWSSYEQYF. In nucleotides, the CDR3 is TGTGCCAGCAGCCTTCTCCGGGACTGGAGCTCCTACGAGCAGTACTTC.

The chain joins TRBV11-2 to TRBJ2-2; D tentatively fits TRBD1 or TRBD2 (5 bases each). CDR1 and CDR2 from the germline V gene are SGHAT and FQNNGV. The CDR3 length is 16 residues. Trimming stripped 2 bases from V and 2 bases from J, with 12 bases between. For the CDR3, the DNA is TGTGCCAGCAGCTTAATACGGGACGTAAACACCGGGGAGCTGTTTTTT. It encodes CASSLIRDVNTGELFF. Supplemented by reference TRBV11-2 and TRBJ2-2, the full variable domain reads EAGVAQSPRYKIIEKRQSVAFWCNPISGHATLYWYQQILGQGPKLLIQFQNNGVVDDSQLPKDRFSAERLKGVDSTLKIQPAKLEDSAVYLCASSLIRDVNTGELFFGEGSRLTVL.

In regard to this clonotype: The junction and the germline gene differ at one end; a read error may be behind it. The genes are TRBV10-3 and TRBJ2-7, with 13 bases fitting TRBD2. The CDR3 has 18 residues. Germline V CDR1 and CDR2: ENHRY, SYGVKD. CDR3 sequence: CASSSDLGLAGVIYEQYF. CDR3 nucleotide sequence: TGTGCCAGCAGTTCTGATCTCGGACTAGCGGGAGTAATCTACGAGCAGTACTTC.

This chain connects TRBV7-2 to TRBJ2-7, with D uncertain. The V and J ends lost 5 bases and 2 bases respectively, with 13 bases between them. The CDR3 is 14 residues long. Germline V gene sequence: CDR1 SGHTA, CDR2 FQGNSA. DNA of the CDR3: TGTGCCAGCAGCCCCGCCGAGGAAACCTACGAGCAGTACTTC. Its translation: CASSPAEETYEQYF.

This clonotype was seen only a few times. The chain couples TRBV2 to TRBJ2-1; the match to TRBD1 covers 9 bases. Germline loops: CDR1 SNHLY, CDR2 FYNNEI. The CDR3 loop spans 15 amino acids. V lost 10 bases to trimming and J lost 3 bases; unmatched junction nucleotides: 10. In DNA, the CDR3 is TGTGCCAACCACTCACAGGGGGCTAACTACAATGAGCAGTTCTTC. Protein sequence: CANHSQGANYNEQFF.

This chain uses TRBV7-2 with TRBJ2-1; TRBD1 matches 7 bases. Germline values: CDR1 SGHTA, CDR2 FQGNSA. The V segment lost 5 bases and the J segment 4 bases; nucleotides outside the gene matches: 5. This CDR3 contains 14 residues. For the CDR3, the DNA is TGTGCCAGCAGCACGGGGACAGAGTACAATGAGCAGTTCTTC. It translates to CASSTGTEYNEQFF.

Many counts were recorded for this clonotype. This chain joins TRBV9 and TRBJ2-7, with 7 bases lining up with TRBD2. Germline values: CDR1 SGDLS, CDR2 YYNGEE. This CDR3 region has 14 residues. With V trimmed by 0 bases and J by 4 bases, 4 bases remained unmatched. The CDR3, as DNA: TGTGCCAGCAGCGTAGCGGGGGGAGGGTACGAGCAGTACTTC. Its translation: CASSVAGGGYEQYF.

This clonotype came up a few times. The chain combines TRBV15 with TRBJ2-7, with D possibly being TRBD2 (6 bases). The CDR3 is 16 amino acids. CDR1 and CDR2 (germline): LNHNV, YYDKDF (reference sequence). V was cut by 0 bases and J by 0 bases, with 12 bases left in between. The CDR3, as DNA: TGTGCCACCAGCAGAGATTATATGGAGGGCTCCTACGAGCAGTACTTC. Protein: CATSRDYMEGSYEQYF.

This clonotype was detected ten times or more. This rearrangement joins TRBV9 to TRBJ2-1; TRBD2 might be the D (5 bases). Trimming cost V 2 bases and J 6 bases, with 12 bases left between them. The CDR3 spans 14 residues. Germline CDR1 SGDLS, CDR2 YYNGEE. CDR3 DNA: TGTGCCAGCAGCGTGGGGAGCGCCACCAATGAGCAGTTCTTC. Translation gives CASSVGSATNEQFF.

The chain recombines TRBV7-2 with TRBJ2-5; 8 bases are shared with TRBD2. V was clipped by 8 bases and J by 4 bases; unmatched bases: 12. Germline V gene data show CDR1 as SGHTA and CDR2 as FQGNSA. The CDR3 runs to 15 residues. In DNA form, the CDR3 reads TGTGCCAGCTCCTTCGGGGGGGCGGGTGGAGAGACCCAGTACTTC. Residues: CASSFGGAGGETQYF.

The chain couples TRBV25-1 to TRBJ2-7; 12 nucleotides line up with TRBD2. Germline assignment: CDR1 MGHDK and CDR2 SYGVNS. Germline trimming cut 6 bases from V and 1 base from J; bases unmatched to any gene: 10. The CDR3 is 17 residues long. The CDR3 bases are TGTGCCAGCAGCAAACTAGCGGGAGGCCTGGGATCCTACGAGCAGTACTTC. It encodes CASSKLAGGLGSYEQYF.